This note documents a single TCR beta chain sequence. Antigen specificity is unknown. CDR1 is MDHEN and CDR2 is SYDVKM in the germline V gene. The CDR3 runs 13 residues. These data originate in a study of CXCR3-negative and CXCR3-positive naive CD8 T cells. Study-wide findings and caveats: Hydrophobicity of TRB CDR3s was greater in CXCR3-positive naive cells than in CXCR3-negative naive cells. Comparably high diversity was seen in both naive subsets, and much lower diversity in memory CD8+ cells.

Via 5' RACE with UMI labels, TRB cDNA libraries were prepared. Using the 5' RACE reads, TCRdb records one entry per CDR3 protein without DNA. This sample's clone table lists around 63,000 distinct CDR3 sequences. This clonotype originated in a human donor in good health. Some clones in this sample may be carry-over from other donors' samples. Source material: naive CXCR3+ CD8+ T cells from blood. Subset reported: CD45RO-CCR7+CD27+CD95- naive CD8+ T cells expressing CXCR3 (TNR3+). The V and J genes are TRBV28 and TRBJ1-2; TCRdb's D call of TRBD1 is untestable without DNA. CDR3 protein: CASSLQGAQGYTF.